This is a list of T cell receptor beta chains from one sample in a study of cytomegalovirus exposure and HLA in healthy donors. Repertoires were generated with immunoSEQ multiplex PCR, while TCRdb's copy carries only in-frame clones and drops some. This table has 150,000 to 200,000 clones, nearly 90% appearing once. Sequencing was done on a sample of PBMCs. The receptor source for this set is a man younger than 30 in good health and CMV-seropositive. CDR3s include the opening cysteine and the closing phenylalanine or tryptophan. Each record gives: clone size, J gene, V gene, D gene, CDR3 protein, CDR3 DNA. The D gene is left open where the match is weak. Only some rows state a clone size, as once, few, many or a class for expanded clones.

abundance: -; j_gene: TRBJ2-6; v_gene: TRBV9; d_gene: -; CDR3aa: CASSSRHSSGANVLTF; CDR3nt: TGTGCCAGCAGCTCACGACACAGCTCTGGGGCCAACGTCCTGACTTTC
abundance: once; j_gene: TRBJ2-5; v_gene: TRBV21-1; d_gene: -; CDR3aa: CASSKGGRTSGAQETQYF; CDR3nt: TGTGCCAGCAGCAAAGGGGGGCGGACTAGCGGGGCACAAGAGACCCAGTACTTC
abundance: -; j_gene: TRBJ2-7; v_gene: TRBV5-8; d_gene: -; CDR3aa: CASSFLSVIRGNEQYF; CDR3nt: TGTGCCAGCAGCTTCCTTAGTGTGATACGAGGGAATGAGCAGTACTTC
abundance: -; j_gene: TRBJ2-7; v_gene: TRBV6-4; d_gene: -; CDR3aa: CASSRDGGYEQYF; CDR3nt: TGTGCCAGCTCGCGGGACGGTGGATACGAGCAGTACTTC
abundance: -; j_gene: TRBJ1-1; v_gene: TRBV19; d_gene: TRBD1; CDR3aa: CASSIAGGNTEAFF; CDR3nt: TGTGCCAGTAGTATAGCAGGGGGTAACACTGAAGCTTTCTTT
abundance: few; j_gene: TRBJ2-1; v_gene: TRBV7-6; d_gene: TRBD2; CDR3aa: CASSEGLAGGRYNEQFF; CDR3nt: TGTGCCAGCAGCGAAGGACTAGCGGGAGGGCGTTACAATGAGCAGTTCTTC
abundance: -; j_gene: TRBJ2-3; v_gene: TRBV10-3; d_gene: TRBD2; CDR3aa: CAISESTGGPRTDTQYF; CDR3nt: TGTGCCATCAGTGAGTCGACGGGAGGGCCTCGCACAGATACGCAGTATTTT
abundance: -; j_gene: TRBJ2-1; v_gene: TRBV28; d_gene: -; CDR3aa: CASSPGDTYNEQFF; CDR3nt: TGTGCCAGCAGTCCCGGGGACACGTACAATGAGCAGTTCTTC
abundance: -; j_gene: TRBJ2-2; v_gene: TRBV7-9; d_gene: TRBD2; CDR3aa: CASRGLAGESYGELFF; CDR3nt: TGTGCCAGCAGGGGACTAGCGGGAGAATCCTACGGGGAGCTGTTTTTT
abundance: -; j_gene: TRBJ2-7; v_gene: TRBV18; d_gene: TRBD2; CDR3aa: CASSPTSGRGVMAHEQYF; CDR3nt: TGTGCCAGCTCACCAACCAGCGGGAGAGGCGTAATGGCTCACGAGCAGTACTTC
abundance: -; j_gene: TRBJ1-2; v_gene: TRBV6-1; d_gene: -; CDR3aa: CASSEAFARGLDYTF; CDR3nt: TGTGCCAGCAGTGAAGCGTTTGCCAGGGGATTAGACTACACCTTC
abundance: -; j_gene: TRBJ2-2; v_gene: TRBV18; d_gene: TRBD2; CDR3aa: CASSLRTSGSTGELFF; CDR3nt: TGTGCCAGCTCCCTCCGGACTAGCGGGAGCACCGGGGAGCTGTTTTTT
abundance: -; j_gene: TRBJ2-1; v_gene: TRBV18; d_gene: TRBD2; CDR3aa: CASSLPGLVRNEQFF; CDR3nt: TGTGCCAGCTCACTACCGGGACTAGTCCGCAATGAGCAGTTCTTC
abundance: -; j_gene: TRBJ1-2; v_gene: TRBV6-5; d_gene: -; CDR3aa: CASSYSGGVDWGYTF; CDR3nt: TGTGCCAGCAGTTACTCGGGGGGGGTAGATTGGGGCTACACCTTC
abundance: few; j_gene: TRBJ1-5; v_gene: TRBV2; d_gene: -; CDR3aa: CASTGSLNQPQHF; CDR3nt: TGTGCCAGCACAGGATCCCTCAATCAGCCCCAGCATTTT
abundance: -; j_gene: TRBJ2-7; v_gene: TRBV2; d_gene: -; CDR3aa: CASRGRGGREQYF; CDR3nt: TGTGCCAGCAGGGGAAGGGGCGGCCGCGAGCAGTACTTC
abundance: -; j_gene: TRBJ2-3; v_gene: TRBV25-1; d_gene: TRBD1; CDR3aa: CASSADPGQVNTQYF; CDR3nt: TGTGCCAGCAGTGCTGACCCGGGACAGGTTAATACGCAGTATTTT
abundance: -; j_gene: TRBJ2-5; v_gene: TRBV11-2; d_gene: TRBD1; CDR3aa: CASSRKPGTGAKGWTQYF; CDR3nt: TGTGCCAGCAGCCGTAAACCCGGGACAGGGGCCAAAGGATGGACCCAGTACTTC
abundance: -; j_gene: TRBJ2-2; v_gene: TRBV11-2; d_gene: -; CDR3aa: CASSFVRNTGELFF; CDR3nt: TGTGCCAGCAGCTTCGTCAGAAACACCGGGGAGCTGTTTTTT
abundance: -; j_gene: TRBJ2-2; v_gene: TRBV28; d_gene: -; CDR3aa: CASSLLGQNTGELFF; CDR3nt: TGTGCCAGCAGTTTACTAGGACAGAACACCGGGGAGCTGTTTTTT
abundance: -; j_gene: TRBJ1-1; v_gene: TRBV5-1; d_gene: -; CDR3aa: CASSPGGKGGEAFF; CDR3nt: TGCGCCAGCAGCCCGGGGGGGAAGGGGGGTGAAGCTTTCTTT
abundance: -; j_gene: TRBJ2-3; v_gene: TRBV7-9; d_gene: -; CDR3aa: CASSLASGRWETQYF; CDR3nt: TGTGCCAGCAGCTTAGCGAGCGGTCGGTGGGAAACGCAGTATTTT
abundance: few; j_gene: TRBJ2-7; v_gene: TRBV7-9; d_gene: TRBD1; CDR3aa: CASSSSRDSSYEQYF; CDR3nt: TGTGCCAGCAGCTCGAGCCGGGACAGCTCCTACGAGCAGTACTTC